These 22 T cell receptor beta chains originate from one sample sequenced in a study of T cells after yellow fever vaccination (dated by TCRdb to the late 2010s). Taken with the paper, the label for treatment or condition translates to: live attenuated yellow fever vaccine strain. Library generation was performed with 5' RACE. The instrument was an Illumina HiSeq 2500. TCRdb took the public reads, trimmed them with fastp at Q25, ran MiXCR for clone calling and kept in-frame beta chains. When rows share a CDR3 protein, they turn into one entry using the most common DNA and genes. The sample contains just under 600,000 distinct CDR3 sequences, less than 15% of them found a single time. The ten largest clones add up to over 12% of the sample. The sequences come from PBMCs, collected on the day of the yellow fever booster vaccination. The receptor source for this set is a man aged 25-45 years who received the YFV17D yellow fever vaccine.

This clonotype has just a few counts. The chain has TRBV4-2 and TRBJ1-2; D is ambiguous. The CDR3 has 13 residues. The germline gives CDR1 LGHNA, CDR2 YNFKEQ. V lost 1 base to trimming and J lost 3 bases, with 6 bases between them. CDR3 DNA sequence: TGTGCCAGCAGCCAAGGCGGGGACTATGGCTACACCTTC. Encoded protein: CASSQGGDYGYTF.

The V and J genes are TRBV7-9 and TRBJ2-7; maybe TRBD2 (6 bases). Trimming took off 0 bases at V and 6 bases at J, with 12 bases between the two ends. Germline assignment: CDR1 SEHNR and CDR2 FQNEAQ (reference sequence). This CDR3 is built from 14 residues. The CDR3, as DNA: TGTGCCAGCAGCTTAGCGGGAGGCCCGCTCGAGCAGTACTTC. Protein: CASSLAGGPLEQYF.

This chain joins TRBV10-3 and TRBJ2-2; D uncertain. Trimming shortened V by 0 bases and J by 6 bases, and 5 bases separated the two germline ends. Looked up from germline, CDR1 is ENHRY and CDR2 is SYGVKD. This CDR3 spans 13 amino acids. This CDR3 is CAISESGSGELFF. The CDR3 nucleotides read TGTGCCATCAGTGAGTCAGGGTCCGGGGAGCTGTTTTTT.

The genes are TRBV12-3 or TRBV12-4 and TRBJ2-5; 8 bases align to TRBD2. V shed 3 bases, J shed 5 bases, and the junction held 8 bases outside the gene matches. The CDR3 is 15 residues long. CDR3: CASSFLAGGGETQYF. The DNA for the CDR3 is TGTGCCAGCAGTTTTTTGGCGGGAGGAGGGGAGACCCAGTACTTC.

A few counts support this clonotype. The CDR3: CSSTGTAYYEQYF. In DNA form, the CDR3 reads TGCAGCTCCACCGGGACAGCCTACTACGAGCAGTACTTC. This chain uses TRBV20-1 with TRBJ2-7; 7 bases agree with TRBD1. The CDR3 consists of 13 residues. Germline lookup yields CDR1 DFQATT and CDR2 SNEGSKA (reference sequence).

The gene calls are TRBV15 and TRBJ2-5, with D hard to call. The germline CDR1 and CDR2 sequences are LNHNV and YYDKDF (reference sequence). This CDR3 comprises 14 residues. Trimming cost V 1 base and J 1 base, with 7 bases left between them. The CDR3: CATSRVAVQETQYF. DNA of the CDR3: TGTGCCACCAGCAGAGTTGCGGTCCAAGAGACCCAGTACTTC.

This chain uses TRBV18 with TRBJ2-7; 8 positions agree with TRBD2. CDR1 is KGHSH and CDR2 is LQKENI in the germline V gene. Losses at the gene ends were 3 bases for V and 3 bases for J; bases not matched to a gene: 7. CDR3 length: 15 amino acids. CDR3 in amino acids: CASSPGLVSYYEQYF. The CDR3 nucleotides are TGTGCCAGCTCACCGGGACTAGTTTCCTACTACGAGCAGTACTTC.

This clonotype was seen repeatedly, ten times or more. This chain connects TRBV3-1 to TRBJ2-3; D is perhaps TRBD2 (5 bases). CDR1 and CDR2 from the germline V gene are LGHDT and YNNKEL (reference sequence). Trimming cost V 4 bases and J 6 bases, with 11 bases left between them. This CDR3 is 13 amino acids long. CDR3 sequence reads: CASSPLGGDTQYF. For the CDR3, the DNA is TGTGCCAGCAGCCCACTAGGTGGGGATACGCAGTATTTT.

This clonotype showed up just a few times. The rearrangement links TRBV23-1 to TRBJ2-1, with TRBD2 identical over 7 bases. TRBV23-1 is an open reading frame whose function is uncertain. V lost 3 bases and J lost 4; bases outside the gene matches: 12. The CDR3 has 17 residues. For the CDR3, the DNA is TGCGCCAGCAGTCATGGCGGGAGAGACGGGGTTTACAATGAGCAGTTCTTC. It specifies CASSHGGRDGVYNEQFF.

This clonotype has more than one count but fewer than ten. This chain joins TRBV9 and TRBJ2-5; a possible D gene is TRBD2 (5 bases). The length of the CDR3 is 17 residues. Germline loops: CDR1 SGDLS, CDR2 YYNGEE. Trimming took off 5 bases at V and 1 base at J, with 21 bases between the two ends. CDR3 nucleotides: TGTGCCAGCAGTTCCGGCCTGCTACGGGAATCCCAAGAGACCCAGTACTTC. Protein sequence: CASSSGLLRESQETQYF.

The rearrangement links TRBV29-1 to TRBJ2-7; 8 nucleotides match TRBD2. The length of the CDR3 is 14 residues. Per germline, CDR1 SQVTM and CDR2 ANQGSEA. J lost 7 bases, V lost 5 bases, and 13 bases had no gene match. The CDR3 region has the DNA TGCAGCGTTCCCGGGACTAGTTCGACCGGGGAGCAGTACTTC. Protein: CSVPGTSSTGEQYF.

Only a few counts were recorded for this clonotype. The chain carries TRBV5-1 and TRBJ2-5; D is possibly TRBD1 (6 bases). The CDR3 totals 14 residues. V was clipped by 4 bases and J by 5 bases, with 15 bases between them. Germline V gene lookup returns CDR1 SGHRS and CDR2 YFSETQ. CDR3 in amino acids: CASSPQQGSETQYF. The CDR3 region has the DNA TGCGCCAGCAGCCCCCAACAGGGCTCGGAGACCCAGTACTTC.

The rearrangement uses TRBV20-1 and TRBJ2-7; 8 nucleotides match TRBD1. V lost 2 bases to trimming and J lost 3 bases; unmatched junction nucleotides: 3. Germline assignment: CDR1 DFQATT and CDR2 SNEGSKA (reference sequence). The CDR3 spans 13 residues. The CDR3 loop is CSARRGQDYEQYF. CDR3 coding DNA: TGCAGTGCTAGAAGGGGACAGGACTACGAGCAGTACTTC.

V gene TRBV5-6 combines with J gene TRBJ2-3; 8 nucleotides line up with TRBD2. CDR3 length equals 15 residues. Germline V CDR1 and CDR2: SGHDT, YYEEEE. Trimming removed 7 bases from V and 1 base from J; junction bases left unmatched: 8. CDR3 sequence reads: CASSVGAGGTDTQYF. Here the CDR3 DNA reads TGTGCCAGCTCCGTCGGAGCGGGAGGCACAGATACGCAGTATTTT.

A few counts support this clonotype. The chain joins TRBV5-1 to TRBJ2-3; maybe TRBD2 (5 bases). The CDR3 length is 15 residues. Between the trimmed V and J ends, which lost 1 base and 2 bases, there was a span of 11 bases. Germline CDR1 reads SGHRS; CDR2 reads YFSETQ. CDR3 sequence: CASSLFQRPTDTQYF. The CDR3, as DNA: TGCGCCAGCAGCTTGTTCCAGCGGCCCACAGATACGCAGTATTTT.

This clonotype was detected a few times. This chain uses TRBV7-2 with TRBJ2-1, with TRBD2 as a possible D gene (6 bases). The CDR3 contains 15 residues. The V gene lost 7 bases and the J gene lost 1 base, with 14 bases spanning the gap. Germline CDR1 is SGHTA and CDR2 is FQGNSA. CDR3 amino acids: CASTGARGSYNEQFF. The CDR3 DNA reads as TGTGCCAGCACTGGGGCGCGGGGTTCCTACAATGAGCAGTTCTTC.

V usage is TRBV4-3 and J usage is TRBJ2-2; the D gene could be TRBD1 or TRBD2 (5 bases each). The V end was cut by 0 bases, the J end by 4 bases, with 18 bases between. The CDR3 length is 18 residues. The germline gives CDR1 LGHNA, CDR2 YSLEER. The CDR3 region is CASSQDITGVGLTGELFF. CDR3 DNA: TGCGCCAGCAGCCAAGATATAACCGGGGTGGGGCTCACCGGGGAGCTGTTTTTT.

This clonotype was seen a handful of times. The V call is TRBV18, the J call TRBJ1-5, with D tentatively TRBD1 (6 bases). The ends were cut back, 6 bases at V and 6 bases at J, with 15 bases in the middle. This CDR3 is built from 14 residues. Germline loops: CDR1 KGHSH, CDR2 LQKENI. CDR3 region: CASSLAGEGQPQHF. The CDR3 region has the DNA TGTGCCAGCTCCCTTGCAGGGGAGGGTCAGCCCCAGCATTTT. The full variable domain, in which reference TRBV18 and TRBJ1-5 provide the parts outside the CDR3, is NAGVMQNPRHLVRRRGQEARLRCSPMKGHSHVYWYRQLPEEGLKFMVYLQKENIIDESGMPKERFSAEFPKEGPSILRIQQVVRGDSAAYFCASSLAGEGQPQHFGDGTRLSIL.

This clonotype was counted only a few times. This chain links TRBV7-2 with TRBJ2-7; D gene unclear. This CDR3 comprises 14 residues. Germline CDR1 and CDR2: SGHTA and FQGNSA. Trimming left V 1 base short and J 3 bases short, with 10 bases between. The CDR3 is CASSLGGYLYEQYF. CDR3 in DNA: TGTGCCAGCAGCTTAGGCGGTTATCTCTACGAGCAGTACTTC.

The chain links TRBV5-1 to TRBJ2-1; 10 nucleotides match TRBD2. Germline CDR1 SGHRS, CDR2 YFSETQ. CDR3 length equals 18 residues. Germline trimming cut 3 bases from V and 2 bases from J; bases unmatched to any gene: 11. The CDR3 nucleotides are TGCGCCAGCAGCTCTCTAACCAGGACTAGCGGAACCTACAATGAGCAGTTCTTC. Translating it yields CASSSLTRTSGTYNEQFF.

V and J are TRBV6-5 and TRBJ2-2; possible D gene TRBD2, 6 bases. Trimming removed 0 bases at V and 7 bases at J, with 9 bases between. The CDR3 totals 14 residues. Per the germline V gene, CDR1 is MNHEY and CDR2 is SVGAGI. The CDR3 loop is CASSYSVTSGELFF. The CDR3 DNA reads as TGTGCCAGCAGTTACTCGGTGACTAGCGGGGAGCTGTTTTTT.

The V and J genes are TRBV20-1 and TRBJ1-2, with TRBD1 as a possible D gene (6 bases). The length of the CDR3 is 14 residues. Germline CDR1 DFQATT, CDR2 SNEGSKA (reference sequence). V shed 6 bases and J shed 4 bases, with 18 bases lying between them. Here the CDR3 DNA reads TGCAGTGCCCGCCGACAGGATTCCCGCTATGGCTACACCTTC. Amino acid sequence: CSARRQDSRYGYTF.